These T cell receptor beta chains were read from a single sample in a study of CD8+ T cells in alopecia areata. Sequencing used immunoSEQ multiplex PCR; TCRdb keeps in-frame clones, though not all of them. The profile covers around 150,000 clones, with approximately 60% appearing a single time and 35% to 40% taken by the ten largest. What was sequenced was CD8+ T cells sorted from blood. These receptors were taken from a human donor in good health. Each CDR3 is given with its conserved first and last residue. The D gene is left open where the match is weak. The size field is filled for only some rows; it gives once, few, many or a size class.

v_call	j_call	clone_size	d_call	cdr3_nt	cdr3_aa
TRBV29-1	TRBJ2-1	.	TRBD2	TGCAGCGTTGAGGGAGTAGCGGGGAGCTCCTACAATGAGCAGTTCTTC	CSVEGVAGSSYNEQFF
TRBV6-6	TRBJ1-2	.	.	TGTGCCAGCAGTGGCTATGGCTACACCTTC	CASSGYGYTF
TRBV27	TRBJ2-4	.	.	TGTGCCAGCAGTCCCAAGAACTACAGGGGGGGCCCCAAAAACATTCAGTACTTC	CASSPKNYRGGPKNIQYF
TRBV4-1	TRBJ2-2	.	.	TGCGCCAGCAGCCAGAAACAGGGATTCACCGGGGAGCTGTTTTTT	CASSQKQGFTGELFF
TRBV10-3	TRBJ1-1	.	.	TGTGCCATCAGTGAGTCAGGGCTCATGAACACTGAAGCTTTCTTT	CAISESGLMNTEAFF
TRBV29-1	TRBJ2-7	.	.	TGCAGCGTTGAAGAGGGGAGATACGAGCAGTACTTC	CSVEEGRYEQYF
TRBV27	TRBJ1-2	.	.	TGTGCCAGCGGCCGAGGGAACTATGGCTACACCTTC	CASGRGNYGYTF
TRBV9	TRBJ1-2	.	.	TGTGCCAGCAGCGACCAGGACATGTCGGCTGGTGGCTACACCTTC	CASSDQDMSAGGYTF
TRBV27	TRBJ1-5	.	.	TGTGCCAGCTCACCACGAAGGGCAGCGAGCAATCAGCCCCAGCATTTT	CASSPRRAASNQPQHF
TRBV2	TRBJ2-7	few	.	TGTGCCAGCAGTGAAGGGACCGACAGCTCCTACGAGCAGTACTTC	CASSEGTDSSYEQYF
TRBV7-9	TRBJ2-7	.	.	TGTGCCAGCAGCTTAGATACAGGGTCCTACGAGCAGTACTTC	CASSLDTGSYEQYF
TRBV2	TRBJ2-7	.	.	TGTGCCAGCAGTGAAGTGCGTCTACAGTACTTC	CASSEVRLQYF
TRBV5-4	TRBJ2-3	.	.	TGTGCCAGCAGCTTGGGGGACACAGATACGCAGTATTTT	CASSLGDTDTQYF
TRBV13	TRBJ2-7	.	TRBD1	TGTGCCAGCAGCCTACGAGGGACAGCCGAGCAGTACTTC	CASSLRGTAEQYF
TRBV6-6	TRBJ2-1	few	.	TGTGCCAGCAGTTCCCTGGACAGTACAATTAATGAGCAGTTCTTC	CASSSLDSTINEQFF
TRBV7-9	TRBJ2-7	.	TRBD1	TGTGCCAGCAGCTTGGGGACAGGGGGCAGCAACGAGCAGTACTTC	CASSLGTGGSNEQYF
TRBV29-1	TRBJ2-3	.	.	TGCAGCGTTGAGGACTCTCACAGGGAAAGCACAGATACGCAGTATTTT	CSVEDSHRESTDTQYF
TRBV10-3	TRBJ2-3	.	.	TGTGCCATCAGTGAGGGTGGTTCTAGCACAGATACGCAGTATTTT	CAISEGGSSTDTQYF
TRBV6-5	TRBJ2-1	.	TRBD1	TGTGCCAGCAAGGGGGCGGCCAGGCAGTTCTTC	CASKGAARQFF
TRBV29-1	TRBJ2-7	once	TRBD2	TGCAGCGTAACCGGGACTAGCGGGACCGAGCAGTACTTC	CSVTGTSGTEQYF
TRBV29-1	TRBJ2-7	few	.	TGCAGCGTTGGGGACGGGTCCTACGAGCAGTACTTC	CSVGDGSYEQYF
TRBV6-1	TRBJ1-6	many	.	TGTGCCAGTCAGAGCTCCTATAATTCACCCCTCCACTTT	CASQSSYNSPLHF
TRBV19	TRBJ2-6	few	.	TGTGCCAGCAGCCCTGGGGCTGGGACCAACGTCCTGACTTTC	CASSPGAGTNVLTF
TRBV11-2	TRBJ1-5	.	.	TGTGCCAGCAGTTTAAAGGGCAGCAATCAGCCCCAGCATTTT	CASSLKGSNQPQHF
TRBV25-1	TRBJ2-2	many	TRBD2	TGTGCCAGCAGTGGGCTAGCGGACACCGGGGAGCTGTTTTTT	CASSGLADTGELFF
TRBV10-3	TRBJ2-6	.	.	TGTGCCACGCAGAGCTCTGGGGCCAACGTCCTGACTTTC	CATQSSGANVLTF
TRBV5-1	TRBJ2-1	.	.	TGCGCCAGCAGCGAACATTTGGGTGACAATGAGCAGTTCTTC	CASSEHLGDNEQFF
TRBV9	TRBJ2-7	.	TRBD1	TGTGCCAGCAGCCCCCGACAGGGTCCTCCCTCCTACGAGCAGTACTTC	CASSPRQGPPSYEQYF
TRBV29-1	TRBJ2-7	.	TRBD2	TGCAGCGTTTGGACTAGCGGGAGTTACGAGCAGTACTTC	CSVWTSGSYEQYF
TRBV29-1	TRBJ1-2	.	.	TGCAGCGTTGACAGGGGCTCCCTAGCTAACTATGGCTACACCTTC	CSVDRGSLANYGYTF
TRBV6-1	TRBJ2-7	.	.	TGTGCCAGCAGCGAGGACTTTACCACCTACGAGCAGTACTTC	CASSEDFTTYEQYF
TRBV30	TRBJ1-1	.	.	TGTGCCTGGAGTACTCCGGGCCGCGGACCCACTGAAGCTTTCTTT	CAWSTPGRGPTEAFF
TRBV27	TRBJ1-5	.	.	TGTGCCAGCAGTTCTGAGTTGGGGGCTTTGGGTCAGCCCCAGCATTTT	CASSSELGALGQPQHF
TRBV29-1	TRBJ2-7	.	TRBD1	TGCAGCGTTGGTTTTGGGGCAGGGGGTAGGTACGAGCAGTACTTC	CSVGFGAGGRYEQYF
TRBV4-1	TRBJ1-1	once	.	TGCGCCAGCAGGGACACGAACACTGAAGCTTTCTTT	CASRDTNTEAFF
TRBV29-1	TRBJ2-7	few	TRBD1	TGCAGCGCTGGACAGGGTCTCCACGAGCAGTACTTC	CSAGQGLHEQYF
TRBV9	TRBJ2-2	once	.	TGTGCCAGCAGCGTCTTCGGAGGGTTGGACACCGGGGAGCTGTTTTTT	CASSVFGGLDTGELFF
TRBV29-1	TRBJ2-5	.	TRBD2	TGCAGCGTCGCGGGAGATTCAGGAGAGACCCAGTACTTC	CSVAGDSGETQYF
TRBV19	TRBJ1-2	few	.	TGTGCCAGTAGTATTTCGGCAGCGTCAGAGTATGGCTACACCTTC	CASSISAASEYGYTF